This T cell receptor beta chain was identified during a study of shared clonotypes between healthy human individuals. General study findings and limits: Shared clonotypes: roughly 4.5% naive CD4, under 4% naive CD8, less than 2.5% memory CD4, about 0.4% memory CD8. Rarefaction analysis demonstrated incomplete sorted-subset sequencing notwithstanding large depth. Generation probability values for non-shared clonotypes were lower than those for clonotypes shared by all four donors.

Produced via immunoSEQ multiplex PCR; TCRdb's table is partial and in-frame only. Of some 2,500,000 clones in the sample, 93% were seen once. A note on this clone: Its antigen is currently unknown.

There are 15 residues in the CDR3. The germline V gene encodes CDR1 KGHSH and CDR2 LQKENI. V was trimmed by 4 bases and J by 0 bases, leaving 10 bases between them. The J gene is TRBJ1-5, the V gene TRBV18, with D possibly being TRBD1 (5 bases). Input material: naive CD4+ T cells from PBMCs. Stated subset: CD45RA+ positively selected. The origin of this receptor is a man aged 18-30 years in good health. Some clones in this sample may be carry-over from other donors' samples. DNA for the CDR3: TGTGCCAGCTCACAAGGGACGGGTAGCAATCAGCCCCAGCATTTT. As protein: CASSQGTGSNQPQHF.